This T cell receptor (beta chain) was sequenced during a study of naive and memory T cell subsets. A note on this clonotype: What it binds is not known.

The study, taken as a whole, reports: Gini index rose across naive, CM, EM and EMRA in CD4 and CD8.

The V gene's germline CDR1 is SNHLY and CDR2 FYNNEI. Trimming removed 5 bases from V and 0 bases from J, with 14 bases in between. The CDR3 loop spans 15 amino acids. An equimolar mix of two oligonucleotides served as the beta constant-region primer for TRBC1 and TRBC2. Nested alpha and beta constant-region primers with the SP2 primer drove four PCR rounds on ligated cDNA. A 12-nucleotide UMI and the SP2 primer were added to the cDNA 3' end by oligonucleotide ligation. Each CDR3 protein gets one entry after TCRdb re-called the UMI-ligation and nested PCR reads with MiXCR. The sample lists 130,000 or so distinct CDR3 sequences; 35% to 40% were seen once.

V and J are TRBV2 and TRBJ2-7; D not resolved. The receptor was derived from a human donor in good health. Sequencing input: central memory CD4+ T cells from blood. CDR3 loop: CASSSDPYTSYEQYF. CDR3 DNA sequence: TGTGCCAGCAGTTCGGACCCGTATACCTCCTACGAGCAGTACTTC. Together with reference TRBV2 and TRBJ2-7, the CDR3 gives the full variable domain: EPEVTQTPSHQVTQMGQEVILRCVPISNHLYFYWYRQILGQKVEFLVSFYNNEISEKSEIFDDQFSVERPDGSNFTLKIRSTKLEDSAMYFCASSSDPYTSYEQYFGPGTRLTVT.